The sequence of this TCR beta chain was determined in a study of blood T cells in healthy people across ages. Primed by a sample-barcoded 5' primer and a J-beta primer mix, a second PCR proceeded for roughly 6 to 12 cycles. A single record per CDR3 protein comes from TCRdb applying MiXCR to the 5' RACE reads. The table lists about 640,000 distinct CDR3 sequences, 40% to 45% of them singletons, with about 30% in the top ten. The germline V and J ends were trimmed by 2 bases and 0 bases, with 10 bases remaining between them. The germline V gene encodes CDR1 SEHNR and CDR2 FQNEAQ (reference sequence). The CDR3 is made up of 15 amino acids.

The sequenced sample was blood. V is TRBV7-9 and J is TRBJ2-5; possible D gene TRBD1, 6 bases. This receptor was taken from a man aged 80 or over in good health. The DNA for the CDR3 is TGTGCCAGCAGCTTAAAAAGGGACAACCAAGAGACCCAGTACTTC. It codes for CASSLKRDNQETQYF. Using reference TRBV7-9 and TRBJ2-5 for the parts outside the CDR3, the full variable domain is DTGVSQNPRHKITKRGQNVTFRCDPISEHNRLYWYRQTLGQGPEFLTYFQNEAQLEKSRLLSDRFSAERPKGSFSTLEIQRTEQGDSAMYLCASSLKRDNQETQYFGPGTRLLVL.